The text below deals with one TCR beta chain. This specimen comes from a study of technical replicates of blood from several donors. Trimming left V 5 bases short and J 1 base short, with 15 bases between. The CDR3 spans 15 residues. Germline V gives CDR1 SGHTA, CDR2 FQGTGA. TCRdb's table, derived via immunoSEQ multiplex PCR, lists solely in-frame clones and lacks some. The sample yields tens of thousands of clones, 90% to 97% seen once. The source is a human donor in good health. This chain joins TRBV7-3 and TRBJ2-7; a weak D match, TRBD2 (6 bases). Sequenced sample: T cells isolated from PBMCs. The CDR3 region is CASSPSSSESYEQYF. CDR3 in DNA: TGTGCCAGCAGCCCCTCATCTAGCGAGTCCTACGAGCAGTACTTC.